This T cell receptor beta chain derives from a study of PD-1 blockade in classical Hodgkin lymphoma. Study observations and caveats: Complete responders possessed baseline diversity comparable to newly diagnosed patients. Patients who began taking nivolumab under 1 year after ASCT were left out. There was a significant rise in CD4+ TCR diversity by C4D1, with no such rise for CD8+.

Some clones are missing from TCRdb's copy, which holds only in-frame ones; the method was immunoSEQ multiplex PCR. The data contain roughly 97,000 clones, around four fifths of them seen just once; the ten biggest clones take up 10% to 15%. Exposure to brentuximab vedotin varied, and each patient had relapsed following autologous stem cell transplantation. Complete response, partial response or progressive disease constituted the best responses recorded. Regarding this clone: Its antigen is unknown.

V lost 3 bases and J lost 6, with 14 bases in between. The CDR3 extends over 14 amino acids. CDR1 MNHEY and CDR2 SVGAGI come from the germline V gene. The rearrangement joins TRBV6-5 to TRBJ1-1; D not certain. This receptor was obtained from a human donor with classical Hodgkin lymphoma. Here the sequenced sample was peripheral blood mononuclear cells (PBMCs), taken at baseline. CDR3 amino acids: CASSYREDVSEAFF. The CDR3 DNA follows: TGTGCCAGCAGTTATAGAGAGGATGTTTCTGAAGCTTTCTTT.